This T cell receptor (beta chain) comes out of a study of blood T cells in healthy people across ages. The authors ran a second PCR of about 6 to 12 cycles using a sample-barcoded 5' primer and a J-beta primer mix. TCRdb re-analysed the 5' RACE reads in MiXCR, keeping a single row per CDR3 protein. The sample contains 760,000 or so distinct CDR3 sequences, 20% to 25% of which appear only once. This CDR3 has 14 amino acids. Germline CDR1 SGHAT, CDR2 FQNNGV. The V gene lost 5 bases and the J gene lost 5 bases, with 10 bases spanning the gap. No fewer than 6.5 million PBMCs went into each sample. These same data were also listed under a study on T cells of mothers and their children. That paper states: Material was donated by three healthy Caucasian mothers and their six children.

The sequence was obtained from a boy aged 10-17 years in good health. This chain connects TRBV11-2 to TRBJ1-6, with no clear D. The sequencing input was blood. The CDR3 reads CASSPRLDNSPLHF. The CDR3 nucleotides are TGTGCCAGCAGCCCCCGGTTGGATAATTCACCCCTCCACTTT.